This passage covers 12 T cell receptor beta chains from one sample sequenced in a study of a mutant IDH1 vaccine in newly diagnosed glioma. Some clones are missing from TCRdb's copy, which holds only in-frame ones; the method was immunoSEQ multiplex PCR. The table shows 15,000 or so clones, with more than 65% occurring only once. Time point here: baseline, week 1 (first vaccination visit). Treatment in this sample: pre-vaccination baseline after standard-of-care therapy. Sample: PBMCs, taken from a glioma patient treated with radiotherapy, temozolomide or both. Receptors originate from a man between 40 and 49 years old with glioma.

This chain uses TRBV6-1 with TRBJ2-1, with D unresolved. The V and J ends lost 6 bases and 7 bases respectively, with 7 bases between them. The CDR3 runs 11 residues. Germline V gene lookup returns CDR1 MNHNS and CDR2 SASEGT. CDR3 nucleotides: TGTGCCAGCAGCCGGACGAATGAGCAGTTCTTC. Its translation: CASSRTNEQFF.

This clone was recorded a few times. V and J are TRBV6-1 and TRBJ1-5; the D is unclear. CDR1 is MNHNS and CDR2 is SASEGT in the germline V gene. CDR3 length equals 15 residues. Trimming pared 3 bases from V and 7 bases from J, leaving 16 bases between. The CDR3 DNA sequence: TGTGCCAGCAGTGAGGAAAACAGTTTAAGACAGCCCCAGCATTTT. Translating it yields CASSEENSLRQPQHF.

The chain carries TRBV7-9 and TRBJ2-1, with 8 nucleotides matching TRBD2. Per the germline V gene, CDR1 is SEHNR and CDR2 is FQNEAQ (reference sequence). The junction had 15 bases not matched to a gene; V was cut back by 2 bases and J by 12 bases. This CDR3 spans 16 amino acids. Here the CDR3 reads CASSLSGSGSGGWQFF. In nucleotides, the CDR3 is TGTGCCAGCAGCTTATCGGGGAGCGGGAGCGGGGGTTGGCAGTTCTTC.

The chain uses TRBV18 and TRBJ2-6; a possible D gene is TRBD2 (5 bases). The CDR3 sequence is 18 residues long. Germline CDR1 and CDR2: KGHSH and LQKENI. Deletions cut 0 bases from V and 0 bases from J, with 12 bases between. This chain's CDR3 is CASSPPSVGLSGANVLTF. The DNA of the CDR3 is TGTGCCAGCTCACCACCGTCCGTCGGACTCTCTGGGGCCAACGTCCTGACTTTC.

This chain uses TRBV19 with TRBJ2-2; 8 positions match TRBD1. V was pared by 5 bases and J by 3 bases, with 17 bases of the junction left unmatched. The CDR3 is 19 amino acids. Germline CDR1 and CDR2: LNHDA and SQIVND (reference sequence). The CDR3 DNA reads TGTGCCAGTAGTCCCCGACAGGGGTTTAGCTTTTATTACACCGGGGAGCTGTTTTTT. This gives the protein CASSPRQGFSFYYTGELFF.

The genes are TRBV29-1 and TRBJ2-2; TRBD1 is a possible D gene (6 bases). The V gene lost 7 bases and the J gene lost 7 bases, with 13 bases spanning the gap. From germline, CDR1 is SQVTM and CDR2 ANQGSEA. The CDR3 is made up of 12 amino acids. The CDR3 nucleotides are TGCAGCGCGGACAGTTATAACGGGGAGCTGTTTTTT. This encodes CSADSYNGELFF.

The CDR3 loop reads CASSLGSNEQYV. CDR3 in DNA: TGTGCCAGCAGCTTAGGGTCTAACGAGCAGTACGTC. The V gene is TRBV7-9, the J gene TRBJ2-7, with D unresolved. V shed 1 base and J shed 5 bases, with 6 bases lying between them. Germline V lookup: CDR1 SEHNR, CDR2 FQNEAQ (reference sequence). This CDR3 contains 12 residues.

The chain couples TRBV9 to TRBJ2-5; 10 bases map to TRBD2. This CDR3 is 17 amino acids long. The V gene's germline CDR1 is SGDLS and CDR2 YYNGEE. The V and J ends lost 0 bases and 7 bases, in that order; junction bases with no gene match: 12. The CDR3 region is CASSVDLAGAKRGTQYF. In DNA, the CDR3 is TGTGCCAGCAGCGTAGATCTAGCGGGAGCGAAGAGGGGGACCCAGTACTTC.

This clone was seen more than once but under ten times. Here the CDR3 reads CSVDSGGHGTEAFF. CDR3 coding DNA: TGCAGCGTTGACTCTGGGGGCCACGGCACTGAAGCTTTCTTT. The V call is TRBV29-1, the J call TRBJ1-1; the D gene is possibly TRBD1 (6 bases). CDR1 SQVTM and CDR2 ANQGSEA come from the germline V gene. Trimming removed 3 bases at V and 4 bases at J, with 15 bases between. The CDR3 extends over 14 amino acids.

This clone was detected only once. V and J are TRBV7-2 and TRBJ1-1; D ambiguous. Germline-derived CDR1 and CDR2 are SGHTA and FQGNSA. The V end lost 3 bases, the J end lost 1 base, and 6 bases lay between the germline ends. The CDR3 contains 13 residues. In DNA, the CDR3 is TGTGCCAGCAGCTTGTGGGGGAACACTGAAGCTTTCTTT. It translates to CASSLWGNTEAFF. Full variable domain (remainder filled in from reference TRBV7-2 and TRBJ1-1): GAGVSQSPSNKVTEKGKDVELRCDPISGHTALYWYRQSLGQGLEFLIYFQGNSAPDKSGLPSDRFSAERTGGSVSTLTIQRTQQEDSAVYLCASSLWGNTEAFFGQGTRLTVV.

The gene calls are TRBV19 and TRBJ1-5; D is uncertain. Trimming pared 1 base from V and 0 bases from J, leaving 7 bases between. The CDR3 is made up of 15 amino acids. From germline, CDR1 is LNHDA and CDR2 SQIVND (reference sequence). The CDR3 loop reads CASSIGGSSNQPQHF. CDR3 in DNA: TGTGCCAGTAGTATAGGTGGATCTAGCAATCAGCCCCAGCATTTT.

The rearrangement links TRBV11-2 to TRBJ2-7; 8 bases align to TRBD1. CDR3 length: 16 amino acids. CDR1 is SGHAT, CDR2 FQNNGV, per germline. V dropped 2 bases and J dropped 4; count of bases not matched to a gene: 10. The CDR3 region has the DNA TGTGCCAGCAGCTTAACCCCGGACAGGGCGTTGTACGAGCAGTACTTC. It translates to CASSLTPDRALYEQYF. The full variable domain, with the rest looked up from reference TRBV11-2 and TRBJ2-7, is EAGVAQSPRYKIIEKRQSVAFWCNPISGHATLYWYQQILGQGPKLLIQFQNNGVVDDSQLPKDRFSAERLKGVDSTLKIQPAKLEDSAVYLCASSLTPDRALYEQYFGPGTRLTVT.